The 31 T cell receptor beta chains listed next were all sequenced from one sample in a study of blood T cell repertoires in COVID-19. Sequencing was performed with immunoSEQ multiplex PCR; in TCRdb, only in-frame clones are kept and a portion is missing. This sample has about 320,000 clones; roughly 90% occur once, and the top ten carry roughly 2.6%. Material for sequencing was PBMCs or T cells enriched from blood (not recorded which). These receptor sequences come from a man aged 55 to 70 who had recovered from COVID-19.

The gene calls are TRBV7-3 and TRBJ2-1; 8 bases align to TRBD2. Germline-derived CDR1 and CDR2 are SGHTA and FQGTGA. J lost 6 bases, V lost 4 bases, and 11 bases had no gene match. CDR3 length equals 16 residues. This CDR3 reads CASSSRRASGRNEQFF. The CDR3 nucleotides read TGTGCCAGCAGCTCTCGACGGGCTAGCGGGCGCAATGAGCAGTTCTTC.

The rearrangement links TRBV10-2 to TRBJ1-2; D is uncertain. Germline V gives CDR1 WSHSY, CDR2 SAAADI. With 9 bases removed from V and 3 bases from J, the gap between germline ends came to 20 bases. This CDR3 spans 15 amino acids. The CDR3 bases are TGCGCCAGTGCGAATCGGGAAGGCGGCTACTATGGCTACACCTTC. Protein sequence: CASANREGGYYGYTF.

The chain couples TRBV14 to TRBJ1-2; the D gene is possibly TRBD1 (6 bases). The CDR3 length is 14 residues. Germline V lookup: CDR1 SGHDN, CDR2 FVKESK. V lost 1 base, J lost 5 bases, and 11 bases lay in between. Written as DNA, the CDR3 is TGTGCCAGCAGCCAAGCCCAGCAGGGGTATGGCTACACCTTC. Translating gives CASSQAQQGYGYTF.

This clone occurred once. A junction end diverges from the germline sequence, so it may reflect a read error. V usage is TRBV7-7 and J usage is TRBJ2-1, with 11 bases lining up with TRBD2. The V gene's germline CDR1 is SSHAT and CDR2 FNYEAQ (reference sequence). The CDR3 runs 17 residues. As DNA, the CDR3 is TGTGCTAGCAGCTTACTAGCGGGAGACCGCTCCTACAATGAGCAGTTCTTC. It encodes CASSLLAGDRSYNEQFF. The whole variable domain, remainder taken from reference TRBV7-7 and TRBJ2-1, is GAGVSQSPRYKVTKRGQDVTLRCDPISSHATLYWYQQALGQGPEFLTYFNYEAQPDKSGLPSDRFSAERPEGSISTLTIQRTEQRDSAMYRCASSLLAGDRSYNEQFFGPGTRLTVL.

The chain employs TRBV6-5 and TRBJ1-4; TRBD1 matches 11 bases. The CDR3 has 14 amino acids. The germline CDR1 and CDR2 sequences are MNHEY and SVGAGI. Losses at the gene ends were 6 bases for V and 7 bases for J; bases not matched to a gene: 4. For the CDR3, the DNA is TGTGCCAGCAGAATCGGGACAGGGGGTGAAAAACTGTTTTTT. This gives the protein CASRIGTGGEKLFF.

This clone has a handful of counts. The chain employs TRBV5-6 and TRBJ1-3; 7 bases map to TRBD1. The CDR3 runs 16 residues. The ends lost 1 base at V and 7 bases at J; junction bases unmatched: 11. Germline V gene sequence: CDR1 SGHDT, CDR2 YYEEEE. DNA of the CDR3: TGTGCCAGCAGCTTGTTCTGGACAGGACCCGGGAACACCATATATTTT. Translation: CASSLFWTGPGNTIYF.

DNA of the CDR3: TGTGCCAGCAGTCCCCCTCTTTCAGATACGCAGTATTTT. Its translation is CASSPPLSDTQYF. The gene calls are TRBV12-3 or TRBV12-4 and TRBJ2-3; D is unclear. With 5 bases removed from V and 4 bases from J, the gap between germline ends came to 10 bases. CDR3 length: 13 residues.

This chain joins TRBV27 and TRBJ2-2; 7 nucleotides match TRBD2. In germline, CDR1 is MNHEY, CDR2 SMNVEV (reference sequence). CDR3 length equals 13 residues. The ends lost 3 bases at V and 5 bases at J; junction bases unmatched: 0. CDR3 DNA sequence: TGTGCCAGCAGTTTCGGGGGGACCGGGGAGCTGTTTTTT. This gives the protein CASSFGGTGELFF.

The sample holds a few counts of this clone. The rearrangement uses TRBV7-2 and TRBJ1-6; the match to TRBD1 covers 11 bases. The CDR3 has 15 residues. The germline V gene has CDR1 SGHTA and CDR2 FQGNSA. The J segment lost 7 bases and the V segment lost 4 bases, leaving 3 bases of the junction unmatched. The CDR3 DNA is TGTGCCAGCAGCTCGAGGACAGGGGGCAATTCACCCCTCCACTTT. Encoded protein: CASSSRTGGNSPLHF.

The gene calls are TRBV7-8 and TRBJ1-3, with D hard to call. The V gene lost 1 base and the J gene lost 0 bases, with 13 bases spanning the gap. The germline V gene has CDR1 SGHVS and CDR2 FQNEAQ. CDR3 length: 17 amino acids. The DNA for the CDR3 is TGTGCCAGCAGCTTAGAATTTGCGGAATACTCTGGAAACACCATATATTTT. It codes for CASSLEFAEYSGNTIYF.

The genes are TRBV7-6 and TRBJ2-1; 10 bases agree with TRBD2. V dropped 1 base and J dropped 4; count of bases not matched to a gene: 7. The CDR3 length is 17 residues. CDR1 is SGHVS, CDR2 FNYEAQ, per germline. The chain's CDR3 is CASSLVSSGSPYNEQFF. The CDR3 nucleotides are TGTGCCAGCAGCTTAGTATCTAGCGGGAGTCCTTACAATGAGCAGTTCTTC.

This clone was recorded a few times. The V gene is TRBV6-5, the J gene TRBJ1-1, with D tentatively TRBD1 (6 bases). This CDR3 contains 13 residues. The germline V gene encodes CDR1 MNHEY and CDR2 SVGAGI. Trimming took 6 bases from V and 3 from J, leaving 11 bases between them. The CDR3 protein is CASSQGTYTEAFF. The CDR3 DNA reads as TGTGCCAGCAGCCAGGGGACCTACACTGAAGCTTTCTTT.

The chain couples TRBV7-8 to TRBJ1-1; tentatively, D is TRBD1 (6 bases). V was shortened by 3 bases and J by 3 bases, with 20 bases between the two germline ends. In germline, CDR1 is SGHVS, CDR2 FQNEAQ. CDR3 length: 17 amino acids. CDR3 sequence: CASSFQGTRARDTEAFF. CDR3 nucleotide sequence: TGTGCCAGCAGCTTCCAGGGGACGCGGGCGCGGGACACTGAAGCTTTCTTT.

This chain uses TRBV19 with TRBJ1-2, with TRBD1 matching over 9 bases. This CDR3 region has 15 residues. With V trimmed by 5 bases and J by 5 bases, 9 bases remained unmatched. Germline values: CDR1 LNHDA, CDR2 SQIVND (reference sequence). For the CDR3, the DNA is TGTGCCAGTAGTGGCAGGGACAGGGCGAGGTATGGCTACACCTTC. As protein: CASSGRDRARYGYTF.

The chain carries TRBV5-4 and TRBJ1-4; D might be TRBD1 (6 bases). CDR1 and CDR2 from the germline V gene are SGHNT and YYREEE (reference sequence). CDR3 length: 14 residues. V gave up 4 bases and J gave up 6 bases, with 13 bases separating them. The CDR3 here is CASSPTRQDEKLFF. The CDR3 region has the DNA TGTGCCAGCAGCCCCACCCGACAGGATGAAAAACTGTTTTTT.

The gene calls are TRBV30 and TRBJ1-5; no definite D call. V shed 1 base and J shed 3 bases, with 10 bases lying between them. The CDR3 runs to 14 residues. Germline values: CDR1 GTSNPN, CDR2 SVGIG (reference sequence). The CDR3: CAWSERVSNQPQHF. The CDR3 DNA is TGTGCCTGGAGTGAGAGGGTGTCCAATCAGCCCCAGCATTTT.

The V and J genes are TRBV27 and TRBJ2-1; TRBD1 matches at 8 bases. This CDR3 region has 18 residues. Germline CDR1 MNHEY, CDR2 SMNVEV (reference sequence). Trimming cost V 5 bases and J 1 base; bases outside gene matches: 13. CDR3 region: CASSHTPQTGVSYNEQFF. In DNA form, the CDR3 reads TGTGCCAGCAGTCACACACCACAGACAGGGGTATCCTACAATGAGCAGTTCTTC.

This CDR3 is CASGFRDISYNEQFF. CDR3 bases: TGTGCTAGTGGTTTCCGGGACATCTCCTACAATGAGCAGTTCTTC. This chain connects TRBV12-5 to TRBJ2-1; D might be TRBD1 (6 bases). This CDR3 contains 15 residues. Germline V gene data show CDR1 as LGHNT and CDR2 as FRNRAP. Deletions cut 3 bases from V and 0 bases from J, with 9 bases between.

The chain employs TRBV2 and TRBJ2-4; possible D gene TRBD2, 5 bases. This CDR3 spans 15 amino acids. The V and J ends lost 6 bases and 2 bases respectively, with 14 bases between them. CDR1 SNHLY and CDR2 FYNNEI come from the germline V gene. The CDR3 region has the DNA TGTGCCAGCAGGTCTGAGGGCGTTTCCAAAAACATTCAGTACTTC. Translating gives CASRSEGVSKNIQYF.

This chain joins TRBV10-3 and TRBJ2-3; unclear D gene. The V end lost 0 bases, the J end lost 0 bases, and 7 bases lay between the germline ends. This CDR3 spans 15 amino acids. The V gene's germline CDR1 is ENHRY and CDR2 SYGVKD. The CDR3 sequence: CAISESAASTDTQYF. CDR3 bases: TGTGCCATCAGTGAGTCGGCCGCCAGCACAGATACGCAGTATTTT.

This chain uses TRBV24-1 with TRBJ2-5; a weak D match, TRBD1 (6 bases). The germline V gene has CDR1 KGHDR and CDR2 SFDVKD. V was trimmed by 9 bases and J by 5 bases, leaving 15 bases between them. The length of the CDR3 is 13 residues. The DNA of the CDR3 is TGTGCCACCCAGGGGATGGGATGGGAGACCCAGTACTTC. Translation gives CATQGMGWETQYF.

The CDR3 nucleotides read TGTGCCAGCAGCTTAACAGGGAGCTATAATTCACCCCTCCACTTT. Translating it yields CASSLTGSYNSPLHF. This rearrangement joins TRBV7-3 to TRBJ1-6, with D hard to call. Germline V gene lookup returns CDR1 SGHTA and CDR2 FQGTGA. This CDR3 is 15 amino acids long. Trimming left V 0 bases short and J 3 bases short, with 6 bases between.

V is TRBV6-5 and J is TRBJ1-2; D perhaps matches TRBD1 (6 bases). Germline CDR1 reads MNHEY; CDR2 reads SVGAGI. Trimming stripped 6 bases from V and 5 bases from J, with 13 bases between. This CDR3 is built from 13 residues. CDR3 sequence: CASSARQDYGYTF. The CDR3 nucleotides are TGTGCCAGCAGCGCAAGACAGGATTATGGCTACACCTTC.

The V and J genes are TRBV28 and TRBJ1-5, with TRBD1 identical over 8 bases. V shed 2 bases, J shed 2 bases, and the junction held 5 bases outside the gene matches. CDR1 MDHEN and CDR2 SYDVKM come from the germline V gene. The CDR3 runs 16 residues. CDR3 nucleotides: TGTGCCAGCAGTTTAGGGGCAGGGGGCCGCAATCAGCCCCAGCATTTT. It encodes CASSLGAGGRNQPQHF.

CDR3 bases: TGTGCCAGCAGCCAAGACAGGGCCCAGGCCGAGCAGTACTTC. It translates to CASSQDRAQAEQYF. The chain couples TRBV14 to TRBJ2-7; D is possibly TRBD1 (5 bases). Trimming took 0 bases from V and 6 from J, leaving 12 bases between them. Germline V gene lookup returns CDR1 SGHDN and CDR2 FVKESK. This CDR3 has 14 residues.

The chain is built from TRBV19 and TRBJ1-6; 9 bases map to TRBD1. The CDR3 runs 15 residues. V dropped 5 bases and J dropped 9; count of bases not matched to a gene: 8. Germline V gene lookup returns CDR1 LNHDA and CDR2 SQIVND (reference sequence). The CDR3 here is CASSVGTGTGSPLHF. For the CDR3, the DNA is TGTGCCAGTAGTGTCGGGACAGGGACGGGTTCACCCCTCCACTTT.

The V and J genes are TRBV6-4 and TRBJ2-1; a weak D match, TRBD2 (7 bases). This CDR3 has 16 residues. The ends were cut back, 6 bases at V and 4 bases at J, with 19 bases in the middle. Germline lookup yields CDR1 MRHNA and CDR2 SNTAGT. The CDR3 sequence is CASSLQGGAQYNEQFF. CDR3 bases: TGTGCCAGCAGCCTACAGGGAGGGGCCCAATACAATGAGCAGTTCTTC.

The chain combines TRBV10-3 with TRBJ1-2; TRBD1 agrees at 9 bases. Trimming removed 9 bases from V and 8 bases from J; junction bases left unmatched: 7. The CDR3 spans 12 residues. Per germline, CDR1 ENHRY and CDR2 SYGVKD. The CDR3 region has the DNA TGTGCCATGGGGGACAGGGATGGAGGCTACACCTTC. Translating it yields CAMGDRDGGYTF.

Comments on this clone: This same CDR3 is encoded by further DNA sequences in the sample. The CDR3 loop is CASSLVGGLSNQPQHF. The CDR3 DNA sequence: TGTGCCAGCAGCTTAGTTGGGGGCCTAAGCAATCAGCCCCAGCATTTT. This chain uses TRBV7-8 with TRBJ1-5; a possible D gene is TRBD1 (6 bases). The germline V gene encodes CDR1 SGHVS and CDR2 FQNEAQ. The CDR3 extends over 16 amino acids. V was pared by 1 base and J by 1 base, with 11 bases between.

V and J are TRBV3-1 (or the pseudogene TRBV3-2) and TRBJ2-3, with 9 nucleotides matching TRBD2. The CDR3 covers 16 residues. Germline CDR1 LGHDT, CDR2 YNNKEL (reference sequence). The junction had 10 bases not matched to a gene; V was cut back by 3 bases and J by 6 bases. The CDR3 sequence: CASSQIKAGGTDTQYF. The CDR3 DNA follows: TGTGCCAGCAGCCAGATCAAGGCGGGGGGGACCGATACGCAGTATTTT.

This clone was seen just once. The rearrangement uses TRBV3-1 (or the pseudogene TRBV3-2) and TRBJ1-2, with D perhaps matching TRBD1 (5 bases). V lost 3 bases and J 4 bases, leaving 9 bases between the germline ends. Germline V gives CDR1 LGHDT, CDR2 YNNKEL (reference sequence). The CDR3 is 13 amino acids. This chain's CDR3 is CASSQAGFYGYTF. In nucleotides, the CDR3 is TGTGCCAGCAGCCAGGCAGGGTTCTATGGCTACACCTTC.